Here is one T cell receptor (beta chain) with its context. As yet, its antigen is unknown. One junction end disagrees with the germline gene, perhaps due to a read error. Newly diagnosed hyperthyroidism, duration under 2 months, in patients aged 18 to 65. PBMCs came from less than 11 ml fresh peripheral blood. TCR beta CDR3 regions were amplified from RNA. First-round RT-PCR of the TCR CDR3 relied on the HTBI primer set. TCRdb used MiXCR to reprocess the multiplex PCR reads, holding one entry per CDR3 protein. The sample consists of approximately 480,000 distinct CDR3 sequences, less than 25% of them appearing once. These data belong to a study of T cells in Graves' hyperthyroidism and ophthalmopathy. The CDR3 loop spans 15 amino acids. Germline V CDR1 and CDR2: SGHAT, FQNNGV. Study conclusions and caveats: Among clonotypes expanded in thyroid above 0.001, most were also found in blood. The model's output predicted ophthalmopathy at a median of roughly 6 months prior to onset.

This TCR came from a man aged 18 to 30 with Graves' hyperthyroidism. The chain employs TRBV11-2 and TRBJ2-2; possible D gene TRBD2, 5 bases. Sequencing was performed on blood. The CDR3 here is CASSLMVLNTGELCF. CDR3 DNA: TGTGCCAGCAGCTTAATGGTTCTAAACACCGGGGAGCTGTGTTTT.